This T cell receptor (beta chain) was recorded in a study of shared clonotypes between healthy human individuals. The naive CD8 population came from CD45RO-negative cells selected for CCR7, without terminally differentiated effector memory CD45RA+ cells. Trimming stripped 0 bases from V and 0 bases from J, with 8 bases between. Germline V CDR1 and CDR2: LGHNA, YSLEER. This CDR3 has 15 residues. The assay was immunoSEQ multiplex PCR, and TCRdb's table has in-frame clones only and misses some. The sample contains about 2.1 million clones, 80% to 95% of which appear only once. The source is a man aged 18 to 30 in good health. Some clones in this sample may be carry-over from other donors' samples. This chain connects TRBV4-3 to TRBJ1-1; D is unresolved. Sequenced input: naive CD8+ T cells from PBMCs. The CDR3 sequence: CASSQDRTLNTEAFF. The CDR3 DNA follows: TGCGCCAGCAGCCAAGATAGGACCCTGAACACTGAAGCTTTCTTT.